This T cell receptor beta chain was sequenced for a study of blood T cells in healthy people across ages. Regarding the study as a whole: Both naive CD4+ cell counts and diversity were greater in long-lived donors than in aged donors.

A J-beta primer mix and a sample-barcoded 5' primer were used in a second PCR of about 7 to 12 cycles. TCRdb re-called the 5' RACE reads with MiXCR, one entry per CDR3 protein. The top ten hold 0.65% to 0.95% of the sample, which has 800,000 to 1,300,000 distinct CDR3 sequences, less than 25% seen once. For this clonotype: What it binds is not known. A junction boundary mismatches the germline segment, possibly from a read error.

The CDR3 is 13 residues long. CDR1 and CDR2 from the germline V gene are MNHEY and SMNVEV (reference sequence). This sample also belongs to another study, concerning T cells of mothers and their children.

This clonotype was sampled from a girl aged 2 to 9 in good health. Sequences were obtained from blood. The chain has TRBV27 and TRBJ2-1; D not certain. CDR3 coding DNA: TGTGCCAGCAGTATATCCCCCTACAATGAGCAGTTCTTC. It is translated as CASSISPYNEQFF.